The source of this TCR beta chain is a study of blood T cell repertoires in COVID-19. Original processing notes: Reference gene primer amplification in the assay estimated nucleated cell counts. Assay used: immunoSEQ multiplex PCR; TCRdb lists only in-frame clones, some missing. V, J and clone size were drawn from that table, and D and trimming were deduced from the DNA. The table has tens of thousands of clones, about 72% seen once. Germline CDR1 is SGHAT and CDR2 is FQNNGV. With 5 bases clipped from V and 5 bases from J, the junction kept 9 bases outside the gene matches. The CDR3 length is 15 residues.

Sequencing used peripheral blood. The rearrangement links TRBV11-2 to TRBJ1-2, with 9 bases that match TRBD1. The receptor comes from an elderly man with acute or convalescent COVID-19. The CDR3 loop reads CASSKDRGGLYGYTF. The CDR3 coding sequence is TGTGCCAGCAGCAAGGACAGGGGAGGATTGTATGGCTACACCTTC.